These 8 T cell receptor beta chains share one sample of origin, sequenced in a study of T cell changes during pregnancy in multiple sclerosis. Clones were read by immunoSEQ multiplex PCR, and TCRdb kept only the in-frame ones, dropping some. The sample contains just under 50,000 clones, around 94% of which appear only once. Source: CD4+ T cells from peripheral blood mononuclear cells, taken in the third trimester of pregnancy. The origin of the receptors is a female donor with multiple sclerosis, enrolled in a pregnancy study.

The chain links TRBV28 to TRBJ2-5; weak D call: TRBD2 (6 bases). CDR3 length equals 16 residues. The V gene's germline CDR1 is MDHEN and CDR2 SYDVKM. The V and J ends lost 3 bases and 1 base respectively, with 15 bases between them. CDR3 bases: TGTGCCAGCAGTTTTTTCACGGGAGCGATCCAAGAGACCCAGTACTTC. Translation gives CASSFFTGAIQETQYF.

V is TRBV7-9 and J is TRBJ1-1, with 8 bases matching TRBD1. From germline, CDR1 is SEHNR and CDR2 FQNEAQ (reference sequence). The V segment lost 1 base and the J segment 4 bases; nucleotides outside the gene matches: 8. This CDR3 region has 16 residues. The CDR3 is CASSLETGAGSTEAFF. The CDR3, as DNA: TGTGCCAGCAGCTTAGAGACAGGGGCGGGAAGCACTGAAGCTTTCTTT.

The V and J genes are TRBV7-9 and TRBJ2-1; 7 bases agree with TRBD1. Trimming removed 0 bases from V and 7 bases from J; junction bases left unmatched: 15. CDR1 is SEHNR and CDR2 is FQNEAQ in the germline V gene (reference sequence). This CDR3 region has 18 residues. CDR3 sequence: CASSLAKNPTGLWNEQFF. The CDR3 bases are TGTGCCAGCAGCTTAGCGAAAAACCCGACAGGGTTGTGGAATGAGCAGTTCTTC.

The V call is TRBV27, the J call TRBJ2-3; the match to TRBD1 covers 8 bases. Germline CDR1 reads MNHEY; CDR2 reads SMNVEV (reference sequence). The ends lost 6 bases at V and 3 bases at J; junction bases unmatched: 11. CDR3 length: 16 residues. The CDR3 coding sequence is TGTGCCAGCAGCCCACCACAGGGGGTCGGGACAGATACGCAGTATTTT. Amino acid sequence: CASSPPQGVGTDTQYF.

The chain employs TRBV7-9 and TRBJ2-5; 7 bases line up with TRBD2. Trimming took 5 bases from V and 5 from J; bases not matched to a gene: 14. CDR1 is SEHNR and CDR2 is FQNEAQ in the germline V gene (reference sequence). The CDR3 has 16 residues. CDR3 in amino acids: CASSAPQRGPAETQYF. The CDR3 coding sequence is TGTGCCAGCAGCGCCCCCCAGCGGGGCCCCGCGGAGACCCAGTACTTC.

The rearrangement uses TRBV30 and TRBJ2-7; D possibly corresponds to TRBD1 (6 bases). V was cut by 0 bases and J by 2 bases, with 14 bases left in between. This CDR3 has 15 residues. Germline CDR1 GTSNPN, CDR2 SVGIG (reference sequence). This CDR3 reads CAWSVGQGTTYEQYF. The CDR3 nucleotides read TGTGCCTGGAGTGTAGGGCAGGGGACAACCTACGAGCAGTACTTC.

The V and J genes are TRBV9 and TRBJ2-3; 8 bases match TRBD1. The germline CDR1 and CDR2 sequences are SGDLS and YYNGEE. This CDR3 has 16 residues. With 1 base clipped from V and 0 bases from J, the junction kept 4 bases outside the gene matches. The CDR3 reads CASSVRGQASTDTQYF. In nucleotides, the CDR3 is TGTGCCAGCAGCGTAAGGGGACAGGCTAGCACAGATACGCAGTATTTT.

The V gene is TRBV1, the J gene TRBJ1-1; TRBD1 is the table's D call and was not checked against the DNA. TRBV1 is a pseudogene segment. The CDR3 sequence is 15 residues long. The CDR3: CTSSQVLQGNPEAFF. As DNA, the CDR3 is TGCACCAGCAGCCAGGTTCTACAGGGGAACCCTGAAGCTTTCTTT.